Only a few counts were recorded for the clone carrying this T cell receptor beta chain. Its antigen is not identified. Trimming pared 3 bases from V and 7 bases from J, leaving 15 bases between. Germline lookup yields CDR1 KGHDR and CDR2 SFDVKD. The CDR3 length is 15 residues. Quantitative 5'-RACE with molecular barcodes generated TCR beta libraries. TCRdb re-called the 5' RACE reads through MiXCR, storing one row per CDR3 protein. This table has 250,000 to 350,000 distinct CDR3 sequences, 20% appearing once. This record comes from a study of CD8 T cells in ankylosing spondylitis. Study-wide findings and caveats: Roughly eight highly homologous variants made up a TCR beta motif that seemed to typify ankylosing spondylitis blood. Disease-associated clones were reportedly significantly overrepresented in matched ankylosing spondylitis synovial fluid.

V and J are TRBV24-1 and TRBJ2-1; a weak D match, TRBD1 (6 bases). Sequencing was performed on blood, either unsorted or a sorted T cell fraction (not recorded which). This sequence was found in a male donor with ankylosing spondylitis or in good health (not recorded which). Here the CDR3 reads CATSDPTPQGNEQFF. For the CDR3, the DNA is TGTGCCACCAGTGATCCAACCCCCCAGGGGAATGAGCAGTTCTTC.